This TCR beta chain comes out of a study of blood T cell repertoires in COVID-19. In the study overall: The United States, Italy and Spain supplied acute and convalescent COVID-19 samples.

The CDR3 is 14 residues long. Unmatched junction bases numbered 14, after V lost 5 bases and J lost 8 bases. Per the germline V gene, CDR1 is GTSNPN and CDR2 is SVGIG (reference sequence). Original processing notes: Amplification of reference gene primers was used by the study to estimate nucleated cell counts. TCRdb's table, derived via immunoSEQ multiplex PCR, lists solely in-frame clones and lacks some. Clone size and V and J calls were adopted from that table, with D and trimming inferred from the DNA. The data show around 38,000 clones, around 89% seen once. This receptor was obtained from a human donor in a cohort sampled during active COVID-19. This chain uses TRBV30 with TRBJ1-2, with 7 bases fitting TRBD1. The sequencing sample was made of peripheral blood. This CDR3 is CAWFPQGGARGYTF. The CDR3 DNA reads as TGTGCCTGGTTCCCCCAGGGGGGCGCCAGGGGCTACACCTTC.